This T cell receptor (beta chain) was retrieved from a study of T cell responses to AZD1222 COVID-19 vaccine. General study points: White British donors predominated, females outnumbered males, and clonal diversity was possibly underestimated.

This CDR3 comprises 14 residues. Looked up from germline, CDR1 is SGHTS and CDR2 is YDEGEE. V gave up 0 bases and J gave up 6 bases, with 12 bases separating them. This clone has just one count. What it recognizes is unknown. Libraries were prepared by immunoSEQ multiplex PCR; TCRdb keeps only in-frame clonotypes and omits some of them. The table lists approximately 120,000 clones, 93% of them singletons. The receptor's source is an adult in good health. This specimen was peripheral blood, taken on day 0 of AZD1222 vaccination. This chain connects TRBV5-8 to TRBJ1-1; a possible D gene is TRBD1 (5 bases). CDR3 in DNA: TGTGCCAGCAGCTTGGGGGGCAGGGACGCTGAAGCTTTCTTT. This codes for CASSLGGRDAEAFF.